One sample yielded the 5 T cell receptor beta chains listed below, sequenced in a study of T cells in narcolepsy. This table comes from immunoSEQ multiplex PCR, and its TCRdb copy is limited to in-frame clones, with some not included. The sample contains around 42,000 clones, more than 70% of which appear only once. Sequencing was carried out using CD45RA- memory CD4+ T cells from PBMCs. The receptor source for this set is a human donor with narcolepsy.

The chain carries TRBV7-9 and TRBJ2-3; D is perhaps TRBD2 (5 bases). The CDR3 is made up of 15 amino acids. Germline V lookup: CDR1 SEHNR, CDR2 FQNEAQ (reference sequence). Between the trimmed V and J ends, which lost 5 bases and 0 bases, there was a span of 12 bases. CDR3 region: CASSLSGLSTDTQYF. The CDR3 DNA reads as TGTGCCAGCAGCCTAAGCGGACTTAGCACAGATACGCAGTATTTT. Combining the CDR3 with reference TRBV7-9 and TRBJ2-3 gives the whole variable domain DTGVSQNPRHKITKRGQNVTFRCDPISEHNRLYWYRQTLGQGPEFLTYFQNEAQLEKSRLLSDRFSAERPKGSFSTLEIQRTEQGDSAMYLCASSLSGLSTDTQYFGPGTRLTVL.

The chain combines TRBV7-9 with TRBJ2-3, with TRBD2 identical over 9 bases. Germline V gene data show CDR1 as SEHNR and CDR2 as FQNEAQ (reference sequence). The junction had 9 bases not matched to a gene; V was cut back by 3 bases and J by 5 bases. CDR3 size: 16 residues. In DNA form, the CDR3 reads TGTGCCAGCAGCTTCGGGGGTGTAGCGGGAGAAGATACGCAGTATTTT. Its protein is CASSFGGVAGEDTQYF.

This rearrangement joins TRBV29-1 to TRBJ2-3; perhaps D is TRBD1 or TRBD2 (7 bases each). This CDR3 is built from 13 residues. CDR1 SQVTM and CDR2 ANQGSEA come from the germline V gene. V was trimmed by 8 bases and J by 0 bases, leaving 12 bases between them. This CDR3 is CSSQGGSTDTQYF. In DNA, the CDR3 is TGCAGCTCCCAGGGGGGGAGCACAGATACGCAGTATTTT.

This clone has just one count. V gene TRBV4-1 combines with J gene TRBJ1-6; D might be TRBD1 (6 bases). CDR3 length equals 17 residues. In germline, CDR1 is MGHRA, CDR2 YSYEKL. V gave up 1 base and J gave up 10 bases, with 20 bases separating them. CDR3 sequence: CASSQAVLGRGISPLHF. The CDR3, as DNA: TGCGCCAGCAGCCAAGCCGTCCTGGGGAGGGGGATCTCACCCCTCCACTTT.

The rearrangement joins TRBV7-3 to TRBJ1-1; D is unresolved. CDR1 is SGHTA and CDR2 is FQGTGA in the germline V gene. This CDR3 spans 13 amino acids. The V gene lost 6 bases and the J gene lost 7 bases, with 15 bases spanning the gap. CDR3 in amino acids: CASSLVTEGEAFF. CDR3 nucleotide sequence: TGTGCCAGCAGTTTAGTAACAGAGGGTGAAGCTTTCTTT.